Below are 17 T cell receptor beta chains sequenced from a single sample in a study of T-cell reconstitution after alpha-beta-depleted transplantation in children. Unique molecular identifiers were used in preparing the TCRbeta library. TCRdb reprocessed the PCR reads with MiXCR, giving one entry per CDR3 protein. The data hold hundreds of thousands of distinct CDR3 sequences, with around 12% observed a single time. This specimen was PBMCs from the stem cell graft donor, taken from the stem cell graft. Receptor source: a human donor who donated a stem cell graft to a child with acute lymphoblastic leukemia.

This clonotype was recorded at least ten times. This chain uses TRBV6-1 with TRBJ2-7, with D possibly being TRBD1 (7 bases). Germline loops: CDR1 MNHNS, CDR2 SASEGT. This CDR3 has 13 amino acids. CDR3 region: CASSGGLTYEQYF. The CDR3 bases are TGTGCGAGTTCAGGGGGACTCACCTACGAGCAGTACTTC.

This clonotype was detected ten times or more. The rearrangement uses TRBV4-2 and TRBJ1-2; no clear D. This CDR3 region has 15 residues. Trimming pared 1 base from V and 4 bases from J, leaving 13 bases between. CDR1 is LGHNA and CDR2 is YNFKEQ in the germline V gene. The CDR3 spells CASSQGGGPFYGYTF. DNA of the CDR3: TGTGCCAGCAGCCAAGGGGGAGGGCCATTCTATGGCTACACCTTC.

V gene TRBV11-2 combines with J gene TRBJ2-3; D unresolved. The length of the CDR3 is 15 residues. The V and J ends lost 0 bases and 3 bases respectively, with 10 bases between them. Germline V gene sequence: CDR1 SGHAT, CDR2 FQNNGV. The CDR3 protein is CASSLDGAGTDTQYF. DNA of the CDR3: TGTGCCAGCAGCTTAGACGGCGCTGGGACAGATACGCAGTATTTT.

This clonotype was observed many times. The V gene is TRBV7-9, the J gene TRBJ2-3; possible D gene TRBD2, 5 bases. V was trimmed by 2 bases and J by 6 bases, leaving 12 bases between them. The CDR3 is 14 residues long. Germline V CDR1 and CDR2: SEHNR, FQNEAQ (reference sequence). This CDR3 reads CASSLLRAGDTQYF. In nucleotides, the CDR3 is TGTGCCAGCAGCTTATTGAGGGCCGGGGATACGCAGTATTTT.

This clonotype was seen only a few times. The chain couples TRBV29-1 to TRBJ1-3; D is unresolved. Trimming stripped 4 bases from V and 0 bases from J, with 16 bases between. The CDR3 spans 16 residues. CDR1 is SQVTM, CDR2 ANQGSEA, per germline. CDR3 bases: TGCAGCGTTGGGGATGGGTCCCTGAGCTCTGGAAACACCATATATTTT. It codes for CSVGDGSLSSGNTIYF.

There are a few counts of this clonotype. This chain uses TRBV30 with TRBJ1-5; the D is unclear. V was cut by 3 bases and J by 3 bases, with 9 bases left in between. The germline CDR1 and CDR2 sequences are GTSNPN and SVGIG (reference sequence). The CDR3 contains 13 residues. In DNA, the CDR3 is TGTGCCTGGAGCCCGGACCCCAATCAGCCCCAGCATTTT. Translation gives CAWSPDPNQPQHF. The full variable domain, its missing parts supplied by reference TRBV30 and TRBJ1-5, is SQTIHQWPATLVQPVGSPLSLECTVEGTSNPNLYWYRQAAGRGLQLLFYSVGIGQISSEVPQNLSASRPQDRQFILSSKKLLLSDSGFYLCAWSPDPNQPQHFGDGTRLSIL.

This clonotype was found once. This clone may be a read error of a much larger clone one base away. This chain connects TRBV20-1 to TRBJ2-1; TRBD2 matches at 8 bases. Germline CDR1 reads DFQATT; CDR2 reads SNEGSKA (reference sequence). The CDR3 has 14 residues. The chain's CDR3 is CSAVGRGRYNDQFF. The CDR3 DNA reads as TGCAGTGCCGTCGGGAGGGGCCGGTACAATGACCAGTTCTTC.

The gene calls are TRBV5-1 and TRBJ2-2, with a possible D match to TRBD2 (6 bases). V was cut by 3 bases and J by 4 bases, with 16 bases left in between. This CDR3 spans 16 amino acids. Germline CDR1 is SGHRS and CDR2 is YFSETQ. CDR3 in DNA: TGCGCCAGCAGCTCCCGGGGAGGTCAGGGCACCGGGGAGCTGTTTTTT. Translating it yields CASSSRGGQGTGELFF. Using reference TRBV5-1 and TRBJ2-2 for the parts outside the CDR3, the full variable domain is KAGVTQTPRYLIKTRGQQVTLSCSPISGHRSVSWYQQTPGQGLQFLFEYFSETQRNKGNFPGRFSGRQFSNSRSEMNVSTLELGDSALYLCASSSRGGQGTGELFFGEGSRLTVL.

This clonotype was detected ten times or more. V usage is TRBV6-2 or TRBV6-3 and J usage is TRBJ1-1; D is uncertain. The CDR3 spans 11 residues. The V and J ends lost 9 bases and 6 bases respectively, with 11 bases between them. The germline CDR1 and CDR2 sequences are MNHEY and SVGEGT. CDR3 coding DNA: TGTGCCAGTAGGACGGTTTCTGAAGCTTTCTTT. Encoded protein: CASRTVSEAFF.

The CDR3 is CASSPSGRGDEQFF. The CDR3 DNA sequence: TGTGCCAGCAGTCCCTCCGGCAGGGGGGATGAGCAGTTCTTC. The V gene is TRBV28, the J gene TRBJ2-1, with D possibly matching TRBD1 (7 bases). Deletions cut 5 bases from V and 8 bases from J, with 16 bases between. Per germline, CDR1 MDHEN and CDR2 SYDVKM. The CDR3 contains 14 residues.

A few counts support this clonotype. The CDR3 DNA is TGTGCCAGCAGTCCACTCCGGACTAGCGGGGGTGCCGCCTACAATGAGCAGTTCTTC. This codes for CASSPLRTSGGAAYNEQFF. V and J are TRBV6-2 or TRBV6-3 and TRBJ2-1, with TRBD2 matching over 13 bases. The CDR3 contains 19 residues. Unmatched junction bases numbered 12, after V lost 5 bases and J lost 2 bases. The V gene's germline CDR1 is MNHEY and CDR2 SVGEGT.

This clonotype came up many times. The rearrangement joins TRBV20-1 to TRBJ1-3; D ambiguous. Germline CDR1 is DFQATT and CDR2 is SNEGSKA (reference sequence). The CDR3 runs 11 residues. The CDR3 loop reads CSSYSGNTIYF. The CDR3 DNA reads TGCAGCTCCTACTCTGGAAACACCATATATTTT.

The table lists this clonotype with many counts. This chain links TRBV7-2 with TRBJ2-3, with 10 bases fitting TRBD1. The CDR3 contains 17 residues. Trimming cost V 1 base and J 3 bases; bases outside gene matches: 7. Looked up from germline, CDR1 is SGHTA and CDR2 is FQGNSA. The CDR3 DNA reads TGTGCCAGCAGCTTAGGGTCCCGGACAGGGGGTACAGATACGCAGTATTTT. Translation: CASSLGSRTGGTDTQYF.

This clonotype was detected ten times or more. This chain links TRBV7-2 with TRBJ2-5, with 7 bases identical to TRBD2. J gave up 0 bases and V 6 bases, and 4 bases lay outside the gene matches. The germline CDR1 and CDR2 sequences are SGHTA and FQGNSA. The CDR3 has 14 residues. CDR3 residues: CASRSSGNQETQYF. The CDR3 DNA follows: TGTGCCAGCAGATCCAGCGGGAACCAAGAGACCCAGTACTTC.

This clonotype was counted many times. The chain employs TRBV24-1 and TRBJ2-2; D gene ambiguous. Germline CDR1 KGHDR, CDR2 SFDVKD. The V and J ends lost 4 bases and 1 base respectively, with 12 bases between them. This CDR3 has 16 residues. CDR3 in amino acids: CATSDYGRWNTGELFF. In nucleotides, the CDR3 is TGTGCCACCAGTGACTATGGACGGTGGAACACCGGGGAGCTGTTTTTT.

The V and J genes are TRBV28 and TRBJ2-7; tentative D call: TRBD2 (6 bases). The CDR3 runs to 14 residues. CDR1 is MDHEN, CDR2 SYDVKM, per germline. The germline V and J ends were trimmed by 8 bases and 0 bases, with 14 bases remaining between them. CDR3 residues: CASGRPAISYEQYF. CDR3 DNA: TGTGCCAGCGGGAGGCCGGCTATCTCCTACGAGCAGTACTTC.

This clonotype was counted many times. This chain joins TRBV18 and TRBJ2-3; 9 nucleotides align to TRBD1. The germline V gene encodes CDR1 KGHSH and CDR2 LQKENI. This CDR3 is 16 amino acids long. The V and J ends lost 3 bases and 1 base, in that order; junction bases with no gene match: 5. CDR3 DNA: TGTGCCAGCTCACCGACGGACAGGGGTGGCACAGATACGCAGTATTTT. Residues: CASSPTDRGGTDTQYF.